This is a list of T cell receptor beta chains from one sample in a study of T cells in Graves' hyperthyroidism and ophthalmopathy. MiXCR was run by TCRdb on the multiplex PCR reads, yielding one entry per CDR3 protein. This table has fewer than 250,000 distinct CDR3 sequences, roughly 15% appearing once. The sequencing input was blood. Every receptor here comes from a young woman with Graves' ophthalmopathy. CDR3s include the opening cysteine and the closing phenylalanine or tryptophan. The D gene is left open where the match is weak. The size field is filled for only some rows; it gives once, few, many or a size class.

J gene,V gene,clone size,D gene,CDR3 DNA,CDR3 protein
TRBJ1-6,TRBV5-4,few,NA,TGTGCCAGCAGCTTTGGGAAGGGGCGGAATTCACCCCTCCACTTT,CASSFGKGRNSPLHF
TRBJ2-1,TRBV7-2,many,NA,TGTGCCAGCAGCCCCCAACAGGGATCGTACAATGAGCAGTTCTTC,CASSPQQGSYNEQFF
TRBJ2-5,TRBV5-1,many,TRBD2,TGCGCCAGCAGCTTGGCACTAGCGGGGGAGGAGACCCAGTACTTC,CASSLALAGEETQYF
TRBJ1-5,TRBV19,NA,TRBD1,TGTGCCAGTGGGGACAGGGAATTTGGTCAGCCCCAGCATTTT,CASGDREFGQPQHF
TRBJ1-1,TRBV20-1,many,NA,TGCAGTGCTAGAGATCAACACGTGGGAGGTCGGACTGAAGCTTTCTTT,CSARDQHVGGRTEAFF
TRBJ1-5,TRBV20-1,NA,TRBD1,TGCAGTGCTAGGTTTTCCGGGACAGGGGAAGATAGCAATCAGCCCCAGCATTTT,CSARFSGTGEDSNQPQHF
TRBJ2-1,TRBV2,many,TRBD2,TGTGCCGGAACTAGCGGGGGGGGCGATGAGCAGTTCTTC,CAGTSGGGDEQFF
TRBJ2-1,TRBV7-3,many,NA,TGTGCCAGCAGCAAAGACTCCTACAATGAGCAGTTCTTC,CASSKDSYNEQFF
TRBJ1-3,TRBV28,few,NA,TGTGCCAGCAGTTACAGTCCGGGCGGAAACACCATATATTTT,CASSYSPGGNTIYF
TRBJ2-3,TRBV27,many,NA,TGTGCCAGCAGTTTCGAGCGAAGTCAGAGGGGAGGCGGAATGACAGATACGCAGTATTTT,CASSFERSQRGGGMTDTQYF
TRBJ2-2,TRBV5-1,many,NA,TGCGCCAGCAGCTTGGACGGAGGGAGAAACACCGGGGAGCTGTTTTTT,CASSLDGGRNTGELFF
TRBJ2-7,TRBV28,many,TRBD2,TGTGCCAGCAGTTTATGGCCGGTGCCAGCGGGGGGTAACTACGAGCAGTACTTC,CASSLWPVPAGGNYEQYF
TRBJ1-1,TRBV5-5,many,TRBD1,TGTGCCAGCAGACTAACTAAGGACAGGGATGGGTTCCCTGAAGCTTTCTTT,CASRLTKDRDGFPEAFF
TRBJ2-7,TRBV13,many,NA,TGTGCCAGCGGTCGACGCTTCAACTCCTACGAGCAGTACTTC,CASGRRFNSYEQYF
TRBJ2-2,TRBV9,NA,NA,TGTGCCAGCAGCGTAGTGCAGGGCCAGAACACCGGGGAGCTGTTTTTT,CASSVVQGQNTGELFF
TRBJ2-7,TRBV28,NA,TRBD2,TGTGCCAGCAACCCAACGGTGAGGACTAGCGGGAGCACGGTCGAGCAGTACTTC,CASNPTVRTSGSTVEQYF
TRBJ2-3,TRBV6-1,many,NA,TGTGCCAGCAATTCTGCAGTGAGCGGAGATCAGGGGGATACGCAGTATTTT,CASNSAVSGDQGDTQYF
TRBJ1-1,TRBV19,many,NA,TGTGCCAGTAGTATATTCATAGGATCAGGGACTGAAGCTTTCTTT,CASSIFIGSGTEAFF
TRBJ2-1,TRBV9,many,NA,TGTGCCAGCAGCATAGTAAGTAAGGCCCTTCCTGAGCAGTTCTTC,CASSIVSKALPEQFF
TRBJ2-3,TRBV20-1,once,TRBD2,TGCAGTGCTAGAAACCGACTAGCGGGAGGACTTCAGGATACGCAGTATTTT,CSARNRLAGGLQDTQYF
TRBJ2-1,TRBV11-2,NA,TRBD2,TGTGCCAGCAGCTTAGCTTTGTTGGCTAGCGGGAGGTATGAGCAGTTCTTC,CASSLALLASGRYEQFF
TRBJ2-7,TRBV13,many,NA,TGTGCCAGCAGCTTTGGACAGAAGAACTCCTACGAGCAGTACTTC,CASSFGQKNSYEQYF
TRBJ1-2,TRBV7-9,many,NA,TGTGCCAGCAGCTTTATATCAGATGACTATGGCTACACCTTC,CASSFISDDYGYTF
TRBJ1-2,TRBV6-5,many,NA,TGTGCCAGCAGTTACGACAGAATGTATGGCTACACCTTC,CASSYDRMYGYTF
TRBJ1-2,TRBV20-1,many,NA,TGCAGTGCTAGGGTTGGAACGGTCTATGGCTACACCTTC,CSARVGTVYGYTF
TRBJ2-1,TRBV7-8,many,NA,TGTGCCAGCAGCTCGACCGGGGCAAGCTCCTACAATGAGCAGTTCTTC,CASSSTGASSYNEQFF
TRBJ2-7,TRBV11-2,NA,TRBD1,TGTGCCAGCAGCTTAGACCCGGGACAGGGCTACGAGCAGTACTTC,CASSLDPGQGYEQYF
TRBJ1-3,TRBV4-1,few,TRBD1,TGCGCCAGCAGCCAGGTGACAGGGAGCTCTGGAAACACCATATATTTT,CASSQVTGSSGNTIYF
TRBJ2-1,TRBV19,few,NA,TGTGCCAGTAGTATAAAGGGGTCCAATGAGCAGTTCTTC,CASSIKGSNEQFF
TRBJ1-4,TRBV4-1,few,NA,TGCGCCAGCAGCCAGGACAACAGGTCTAATGAAAAACTGTTTTTT,CASSQDNRSNEKLFF
TRBJ2-3,TRBV5-1,many,TRBD2,TGCGCCAGCAGCCCATCAATAGCGGGAGGTGGTGATACGCAGTATTTT,CASSPSIAGGGDTQYF
TRBJ2-1,TRBV7-9,many,NA,TGTGCCAGCAGGTCGTCCTTGAATGAGCAGTTCTTC,CASRSSLNEQFF
TRBJ1-2,TRBV19,NA,TRBD1,TGTGCCAGTAGTATCGGACAGGCGGGGAACTATGGCTACACCTTC,CASSIGQAGNYGYTF
TRBJ2-3,TRBV7-3,many,TRBD2,TGTGCCAGCAGCTTAACCGGGGGCGGGGGGCAGGGAGATACGCAGTATTTT,CASSLTGGGGQGDTQYF
TRBJ1-2,TRBV15,NA,NA,TGTGCCACCAACAGAGATCAGAAGGGGCTTGGCTACACCTTC,CATNRDQKGLGYTF
TRBJ2-7,TRBV3-1,many,NA,TGTGCCAGCAGCCTCGCCGGGGCAGGGGGAGGCGAGCAGTACTTC,CASSLAGAGGGEQYF
TRBJ2-3,TRBV20-1,many,NA,TGCAGTGCTAGGGACCTCGAGTTCACAGATACGCAGTATTTT,CSARDLEFTDTQYF
TRBJ2-5,TRBV7-3,NA,NA,TGTGCCAGCAGCTTATACGGACAGTATCAAGAGACCCAGTACTTC,CASSLYGQYQETQYF
TRBJ1-5,TRBV20-1,many,TRBD1,TGCAGTGCTAGAGCCGGGACAGGGGTGGTACAGCCCCAGCATTTT,CSARAGTGVVQPQHF
TRBJ1-1,TRBV19,many,NA,TGTGCCAGTAGTACACTACAGAACACTGAAGCTTTCTTT,CASSTLQNTEAFF
TRBJ2-2,TRBV19,NA,TRBD2,TGTGCCAGTAGGCTAGCGGGGGCCCAGAACACCGGGGAGCTGTTTTTT,CASRLAGAQNTGELFF
TRBJ2-3,TRBV7-9,many,NA,TGTGCCAGCGTCGGGACAGATACGCAGTATTTT,CASVGTDTQYF
TRBJ2-1,TRBV11-2,many,NA,TGTGCCAGCAGCTTCGGGCTGGACAATGAGCAGTTCTTC,CASSFGLDNEQFF
TRBJ2-5,TRBV28,many,TRBD2,TGTGCCAGCAGGCCTGAATGGGGACTAGCGACAAGGGACTTC,CASRPEWGLATRDF
TRBJ2-3,TRBV5-8,many,NA,TGTGCCAGCAGCTTGGCCGTGCGGGGCGAAAATACGCAGTATTTT,CASSLAVRGENTQYF
TRBJ2-1,TRBV20-1,many,NA,TGCAGTGCCGCTCAGGGACACAATGAGCAGTTCTTC,CSAAQGHNEQFF
TRBJ2-3,TRBV7-8,many,TRBD2,TGTGCCAGCAGCAAAAGGTCCAGCGGGGGCCCCACAGATACGCAGTATTTT,CASSKRSSGGPTDTQYF
TRBJ2-7,TRBV28,many,NA,TGTGCCAGCAGTTTTTCGGGTTCTTTTCGCGAGCAGTACTTC,CASSFSGSFREQYF
TRBJ2-7,TRBV10-3,few,NA,TGTGCCATCAGTGACCCCGGGGGCGCTTCCTACGAGCAGTACTTC,CAISDPGGASYEQYF
TRBJ2-5,TRBV29-1,many,TRBD2,TGCAGCGTTGCCAGCCTAGCGGGGGAAGAGACCCAGTACTTC,CSVASLAGEETQYF